This T cell receptor (beta chain) was profiled in a study of cytomegalovirus exposure and HLA in healthy donors. PCR used 60 Vbeta primers and 13 Jbeta primers. Only in-frame clones appear in the TCRdb table, and some are missing; sequencing was by immunoSEQ multiplex PCR. Among under 150,000 clones listed, 75% to 80% were seen once. Germline V gene lookup returns CDR1 SGHNT and CDR2 YENEEA. V lost 2 bases, J lost 4 bases, and 5 bases stayed unmatched. The CDR3 length is 15 residues. Material for sequencing was PBMCs. This TCR was sampled from a woman in her thirties or forties in good health and CMV-seropositive. The chain recombines TRBV11-3 with TRBJ2-3; 8 positions match TRBD2. The CDR3 nucleotides read TGTGCCAGCAGCTTATCAACGGGGGGGGCAGATACGCAGTATTTT. Protein: CASSLSTGGADTQYF.